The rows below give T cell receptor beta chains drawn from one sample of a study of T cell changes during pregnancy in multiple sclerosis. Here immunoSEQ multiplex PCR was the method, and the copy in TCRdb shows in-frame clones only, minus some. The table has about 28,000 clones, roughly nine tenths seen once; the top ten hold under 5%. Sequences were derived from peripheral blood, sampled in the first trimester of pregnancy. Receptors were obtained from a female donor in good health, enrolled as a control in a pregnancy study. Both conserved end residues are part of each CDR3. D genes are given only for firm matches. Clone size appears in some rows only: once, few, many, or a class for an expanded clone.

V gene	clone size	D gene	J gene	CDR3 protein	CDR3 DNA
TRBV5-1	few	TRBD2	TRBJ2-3	CASSWKSTSGTDTQYF	TGCGCCAGCAGCTGGAAAAGTACTAGCGGCACAGATACGCAGTATTTT
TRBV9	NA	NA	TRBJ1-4	CASSPAGREKLFF	TGTGCCAGCAGCCCGGCAGGGCGAGAAAAACTGTTTTTT
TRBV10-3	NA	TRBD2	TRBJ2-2	CAIRRGILAVNTGELFF	TGTGCCATCAGGAGGGGGATACTAGCGGTGAACACCGGGGAGCTGTTTTTT
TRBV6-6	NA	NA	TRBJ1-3	CASSLGNTIYF	TGTGCCAGCAGCCTAGGAAACACCATATATTTT
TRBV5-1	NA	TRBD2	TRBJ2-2	CASSLSAGGTGELFF	TGCGCCAGCAGCTTATCTGCGGGAGGGACCGGGGAGCTGTTTTTT
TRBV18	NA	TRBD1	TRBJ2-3	CASSPQGVTDTQYF	TGTGCCAGCTCACCCCAGGGGGTCACAGATACGCAGTATTTT
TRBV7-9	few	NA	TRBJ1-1	CASSSRGTEAFF	TGTGCCAGCAGCTCCCGCGGGACTGAAGCTTTCTTT
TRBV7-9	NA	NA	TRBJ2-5	CASSSPQQETQYF	TGTGCCAGCAGCTCTCCCCAGCAAGAGACCCAGTACTTC
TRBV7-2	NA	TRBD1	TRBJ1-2	CASSLVWGQGENGYTF	TGTGCCAGCAGCTTAGTCTGGGGACAGGGGGAAAATGGCTACACCTTC
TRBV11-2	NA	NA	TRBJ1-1	CASSLDQYKPFF	TGTGCCAGCAGCTTAGATCAGTACAAACCTTTCTTT
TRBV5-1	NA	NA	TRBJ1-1	CASSLQGPKTRTEAFF	TGCGCCAGCAGCTTACAGGGACCGAAAACCCGTACTGAAGCTTTCTTT
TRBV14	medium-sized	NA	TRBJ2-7	CASSVMSGAEQYF	TGTGCCAGCAGCGTCATGTCAGGGGCCGAGCAGTACTTC
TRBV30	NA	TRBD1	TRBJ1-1	CAWSVKQGASAFF	TGTGCCTGGAGTGTTAAGCAGGGGGCGAGCGCTTTCTTT
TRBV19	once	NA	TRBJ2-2	CASSIQGQTGELFF	TGTGCCAGTAGTATACAGGGCCAAACCGGGGAGCTGTTTTTT
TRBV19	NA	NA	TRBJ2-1	CASSTRNNEQFF	TGTGCCAGTAGTACTAGAAATAATGAGCAGTTCTTC
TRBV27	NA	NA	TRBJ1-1	CASRILQNTEAFF	TGTGCCAGCAGAATCTTACAGAACACTGAAGCTTTCTTT
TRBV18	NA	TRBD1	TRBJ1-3	CASSPSGQFSGNTIYF	TGTGCCAGCTCACCATCGGGACAGTTCTCTGGAAACACCATATATTTT
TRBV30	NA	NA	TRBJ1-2	CAWSRGQANYGYTF	TGTGCCTGGAGCAGAGGACAAGCTAACTATGGCTACACCTTC
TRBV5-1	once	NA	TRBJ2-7	CASSLRAQDEQYF	TGCGCCAGCAGCTTGCGCGCGCAGGACGAGCAGTACTTC
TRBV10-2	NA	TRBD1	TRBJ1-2	CASSESGTGVFYGYTF	TGCGCCAGCAGTGAGTCGGGGACAGGGGTCTTCTATGGCTACACCTTC
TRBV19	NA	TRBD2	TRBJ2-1	CASTPRAGDYNEQFF	TGTGCCAGTACCCCAAGGGCGGGAGACTACAATGAGCAGTTCTTC
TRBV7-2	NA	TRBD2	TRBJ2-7	CASSLALLAGEPLEQYF	TGTGCCAGCAGCTTAGCCCTACTAGCGGGGGAGCCTCTCGAGCAGTACTTC
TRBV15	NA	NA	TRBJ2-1	CATSRDQGGYNEQFF	TGTGCCACCAGCAGAGATCAAGGGGGTTACAATGAGCAGTTCTTC
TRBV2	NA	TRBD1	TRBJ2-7	CASFSPGQGSYEQYF	TGTGCCAGCTTTTCACCGGGACAGGGTTCGTACGAGCAGTACTTC
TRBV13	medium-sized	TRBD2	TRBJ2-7	CASSSGGRLYEQYF	TGTGCCAGCAGCTCGGGGGGGAGGCTCTACGAGCAGTACTTC
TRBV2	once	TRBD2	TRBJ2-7	CASSESLAGVYEQYF	TGTGCCAGCAGTGAATCCCTAGCGGGAGTTTACGAGCAGTACTTC
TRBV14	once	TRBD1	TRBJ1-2	CASDRQGYGYTF	TGTGCCAGCGACCGACAGGGGTATGGCTACACCTTC
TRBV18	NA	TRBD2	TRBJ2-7	CASSLGTGGTGTSGIIRYEQYF	TGTGCCAGCTCACTCGGGACAGGGGGTACCGGGACTAGCGGGATTATCCGGTACGAGCAGTACTTC
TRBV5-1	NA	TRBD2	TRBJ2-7	CASSLFGTSGNEQYF	TGCGCCAGCAGCTTGTTTGGGACTAGCGGTAACGAGCAGTACTTC
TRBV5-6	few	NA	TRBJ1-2	CASSLPGDNYGYTF	TGTGCCAGCAGCTTGCCGGGAGATAACTATGGCTACACCTTC
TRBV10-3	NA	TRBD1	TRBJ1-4	CAISATGTGAEKLFF	TGTGCCATCAGCGCCACCGGGACAGGGGCCGAAAAACTGTTTTTT
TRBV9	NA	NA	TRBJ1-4	CASNKGSANEKLFF	TGTGCCAGCAACAAAGGAAGCGCTAATGAAAAACTGTTTTTT
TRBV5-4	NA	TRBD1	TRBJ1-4	CASSVQGAGEKLFF	TGTGCCAGCAGCGTACAGGGGGCGGGTGAAAAACTGTTTTTT
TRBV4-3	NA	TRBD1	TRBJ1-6	CASSRDRDRGNSPLHF	TGCGCCAGCAGCCGAGACCGGGACAGGGGGAATTCACCCCTCCACTTT
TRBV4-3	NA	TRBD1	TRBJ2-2	CASSPRQGNTGELFF	TGCGCCAGCAGCCCCCGACAGGGGAACACCGGGGAGCTGTTTTTT
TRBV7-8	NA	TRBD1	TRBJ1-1	CASSLQGQGNTEAFF	TGTGCCAGCAGCTTACAAGGACAGGGGAACACTGAAGCTTTCTTT
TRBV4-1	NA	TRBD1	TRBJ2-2	CASSDDHRGSGELFF	TGCGCCAGCAGCGATGACCACAGGGGGTCCGGGGAGCTGTTTTTT
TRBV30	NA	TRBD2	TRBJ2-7	CAWSVRRLAGGYEQYF	TGTGCCTGGAGTGTCCGCCGACTAGCGGGAGGCTACGAGCAGTACTTC
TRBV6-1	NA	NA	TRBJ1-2	CASRSSYGYTF	TGTGCCAGCAGGAGTTCCTATGGCTACACCTTC
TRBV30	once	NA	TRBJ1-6	CAWGRQINSPLHF	TGTGCCTGGGGTCGACAGATCAATTCACCCCTCCACTTT
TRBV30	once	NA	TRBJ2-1	CAWTFGGGSSYNEQFF	TGTGCCTGGACCTTTGGGGGAGGAAGCTCCTACAATGAGCAGTTCTTC
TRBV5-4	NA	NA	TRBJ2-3	CASSRRDGSDTQYF	TGTGCCAGCAGTCGGCGGGATGGTTCAGATACGCAGTATTTT
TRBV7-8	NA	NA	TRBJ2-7	CASSLPLDEQYF	TGTGCCAGCAGCTTACCCCTCGACGAGCAGTACTTC
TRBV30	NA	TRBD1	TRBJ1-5	CAWSDLGQGTSNQPQHF	TGTGCCTGGAGTGACCTCGGACAGGGTACGAGCAATCAGCCCCAGCATTTT
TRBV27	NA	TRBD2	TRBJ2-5	CASSYGGLAGGRETQYF	TGTGCCAGCAGTTACGGCGGTCTAGCGGGGGGTAGAGAGACCCAGTACTTC
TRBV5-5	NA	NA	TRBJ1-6	CASSLGTVYNSPLHF	TGTGCCAGCAGCTTGGGGACTGTCTATAATTCACCCCTCCACTTT
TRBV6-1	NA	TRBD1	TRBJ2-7	CASSASVGDRGLKSPYEQYF	TGTGCCAGCAGTGCGTCAGTGGGGGACAGGGGGTTAAAGTCCCCCTACGAGCAGTACTTC
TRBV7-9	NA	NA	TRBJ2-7	CASSASGVKSYEQYF	TGTGCCAGCAGCGCCTCAGGGGTAAAGTCCTACGAGCAGTACTTC
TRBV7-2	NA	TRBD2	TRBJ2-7	CASSLALSSGSLGQYF	TGTGCCAGCAGCTTAGCGTTGTCTAGCGGGAGTTTAGGGCAGTACTTC
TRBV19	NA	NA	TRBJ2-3	CASSGVTDTQYF	TGTGCCAGTAGCGGGGTTACAGATACGCAGTATTTT
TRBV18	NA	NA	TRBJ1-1	CASSPPLRNTEAFF	TGTGCCAGCTCACCCCCACTAAGGAACACTGAAGCTTTCTTT